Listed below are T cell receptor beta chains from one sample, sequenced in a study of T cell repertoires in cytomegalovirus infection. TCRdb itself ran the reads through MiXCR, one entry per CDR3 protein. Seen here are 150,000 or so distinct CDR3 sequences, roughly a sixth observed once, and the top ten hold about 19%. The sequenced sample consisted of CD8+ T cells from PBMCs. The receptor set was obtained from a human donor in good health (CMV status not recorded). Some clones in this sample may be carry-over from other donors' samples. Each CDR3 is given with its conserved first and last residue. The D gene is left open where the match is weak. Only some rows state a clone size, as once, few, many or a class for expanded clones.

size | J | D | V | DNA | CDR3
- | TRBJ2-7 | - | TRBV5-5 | TGTGCCAGCAGCTTGGATGAAAGGTACGAGCAGTACTTC | CASSLDERYEQYF
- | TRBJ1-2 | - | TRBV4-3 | TGCGCCAGCAGCCAAGGGTACCCCCCCGACACGGCGAGGGGCTACACCTTC | CASSQGYPPDTARGYTF
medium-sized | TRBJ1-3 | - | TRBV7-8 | TGTGCCAGCAGCCCAGGGGCCTTCTCTGGAAACACCATATATTTT | CASSPGAFSGNTIYF
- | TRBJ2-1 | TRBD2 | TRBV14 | TGTGCCAGCAGCCATAACGGACTAGCGGGAAGGGAGCAGTTCTTC | CASSHNGLAGREQFF
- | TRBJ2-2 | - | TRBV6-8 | TGTGCCAGCAGTTACTCAAACTCAGCGGCAGAAAACACCGGGGAGCTGTTTTTT | CASSYSNSAAENTGELFF
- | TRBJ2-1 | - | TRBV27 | TGTGCCAGCAGTTTATCAAGGCAGGGCCAAAATGAGCAGTTCTTC | CASSLSRQGQNEQFF
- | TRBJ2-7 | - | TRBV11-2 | TGTGCCAGCAAGGGTGCTCGGGAACGCTCCTACGAGCAGTACTTC | CASKGARERSYEQYF
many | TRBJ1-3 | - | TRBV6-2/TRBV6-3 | TGTGCCAGCAGTTACTCGACCGGGTTGTGGAAAGGAAACACCATATATTTT | CASSYSTGLWKGNTIYF
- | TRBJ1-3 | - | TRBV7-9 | TGTGCCAGCAGCATTCGACAGGTTCACTCTGGAAACACCATATATTTT | CASSIRQVHSGNTIYF
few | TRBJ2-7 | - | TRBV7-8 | TGTGCCAGCAGCTTAGGTCGGGGTGGACTACTCTACGAGCAGTACTTC | CASSLGRGGLLYEQYF
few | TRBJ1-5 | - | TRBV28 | TGTGCCAGCAGTCTGACTCGGACGGGTGGGCAGCCCCAGCATTTT | CASSLTRTGGQPQHF
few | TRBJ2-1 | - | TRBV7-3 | TGTGCCAGCAGCTTAAGTGCCTACAATGAGCAGTTCTTC | CASSLSAYNEQFF
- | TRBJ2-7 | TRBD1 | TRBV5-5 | TGTGCCAGCTCGGACAGGGGGCCTGGTGAGCAGTACTTC | CASSDRGPGEQYF
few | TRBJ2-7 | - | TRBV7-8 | TGTGCCAGCAGCTTAAGGCAGGGATACTCCTACGAGCAGTACTTC | CASSLRQGYSYEQYF
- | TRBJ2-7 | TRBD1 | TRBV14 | TGTGCCAGCAGCCAAGACGGGACAGGGGACCACGAGCAGTACTTC | CASSQDGTGDHEQYF
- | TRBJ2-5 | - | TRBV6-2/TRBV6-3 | TGTGCCAGCAGTTACTTGGAGACCCAGTACTTC | CASSYLETQYF
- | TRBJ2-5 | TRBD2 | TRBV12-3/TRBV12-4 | TGTGCCAGCAGTTCTTCCGGGACTAGAAAAGAGACCCAGTACTTC | CASSSSGTRKETQYF
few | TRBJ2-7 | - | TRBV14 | TGTGCCAGCAGTCCGGGACAGCGGGCTGAGCAGTACTTC | CASSPGQRAEQYF
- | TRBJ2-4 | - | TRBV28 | TGTGCCAGCAGTTTTAACCCGGGATCCAAGTATAAGTACTTC | CASSFNPGSKYKYF
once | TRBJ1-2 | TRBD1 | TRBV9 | TGTGCCAGCAGCTCCAGGACAGGGAGCACCTTC | CASSSRTGSTF
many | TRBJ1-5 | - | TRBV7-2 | TGTGCCAGCAGTTCCCCGGACAGCCCCAATCAGCCCCAGCATTTT | CASSSPDSPNQPQHF
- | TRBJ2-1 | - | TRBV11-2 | TGTGCCAGCAGCTCTCGCCAAGGGTTACAGAATGAGCAGTTCTTC | CASSSRQGLQNEQFF
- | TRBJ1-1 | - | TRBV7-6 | TGTGCCAGCAGCCTAGAAAGGACTGAAGCTTTCTTT | CASSLERTEAFF
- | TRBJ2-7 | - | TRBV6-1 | TGTGCCAGCAGTCGGGAACAGGTCTCCTCCGAGCAGTACTTC | CASSREQVSSEQYF
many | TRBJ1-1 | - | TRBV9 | TGTGCCAGCAGCTCCGGTGCGGGGGGGGCCACTGAAGCTTTCTTT | CASSSGAGGATEAFF
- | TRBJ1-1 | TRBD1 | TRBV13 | TGTGCCAGCAGTTACCGGGACAGGGATTTAGGAACTGCGGAAGCTTTCTTT | CASSYRDRDLGTAEAFF
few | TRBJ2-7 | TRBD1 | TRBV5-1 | TGCGCCAGCAGCTGGGGACAGAGCTCCTACGAGCAGTACTTC | CASSWGQSSYEQYF
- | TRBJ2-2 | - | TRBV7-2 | TGTGCCAGCAGCTCCGGACAGATGTTCGCGAACACCGGGGAGCTGTTTTTT | CASSSGQMFANTGELFF
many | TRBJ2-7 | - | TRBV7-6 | TGTGCCAGCAGCTCAGGGAGGGAGCAGTACTTC | CASSSGREQYF
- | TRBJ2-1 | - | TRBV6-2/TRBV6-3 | TGTGCCAGCAGTTCATTCGGACCCTACAATGAGCAGTTCTTC | CASSSFGPYNEQFF
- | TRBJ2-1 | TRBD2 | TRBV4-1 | TGCGCCAGCAGCCATCCTAGGGAACCGGGACTAGCGGGGGGTCACTCCTACAATGAGCAGTTCTTC | CASSHPREPGLAGGHSYNEQFF
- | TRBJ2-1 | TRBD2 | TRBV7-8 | TGTGCCAGCCGGCCCCCTCTCGCGGGGGGCCTTAGCTCCTACAATGAGCAGTTCTTC | CASRPPLAGGLSSYNEQFF
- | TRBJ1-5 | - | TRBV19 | TGTGCCAGTAGTATACCCCGCAAGTTAAGCAGTCAGCCCCAGCATTTT | CASSIPRKLSSQPQHF
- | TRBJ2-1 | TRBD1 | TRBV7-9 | TGTGCCAGCAGCCACCGGGACAGGGTCAAGAATGAGCAGTTCTTC | CASSHRDRVKNEQFF
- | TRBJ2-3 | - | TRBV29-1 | TGCAGCGGTGATAGGCGGGCGGGAGATACGCAGTATTTT | CSGDRRAGDTQYF
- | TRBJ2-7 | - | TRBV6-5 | TGTGCCAGCAGTTACTGGGGACCCGCACAGGGCACTTACGAGCAGTACTTC | CASSYWGPAQGTYEQYF
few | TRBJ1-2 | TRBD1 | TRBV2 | TGTGCCAGCATCCTACTAAAGGGGGCAGAGGGCTACACCTTC | CASILLKGAEGYTF
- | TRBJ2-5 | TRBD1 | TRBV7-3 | TGTGCCAGCAGCCCCAGGGGGCAGGATAAAGAGACCCAGTACTTC | CASSPRGQDKETQYF
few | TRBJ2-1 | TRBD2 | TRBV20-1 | TGCAGTGCGTTTAGCGGGGGTGACTACAATGAGCAGTTCTTC | CSAFSGGDYNEQFF
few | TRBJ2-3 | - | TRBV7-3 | TGTGCCAGCAGCCTAGTCGGGACATCGGGCCGAGATACGCAGTATTTT | CASSLVGTSGRDTQYF
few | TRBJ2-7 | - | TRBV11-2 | TGTGCCAGCAGCTTGGCGTCAGCCTACGAGCAGTACTTC | CASSLASAYEQYF
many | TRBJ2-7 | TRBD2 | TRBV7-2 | TGTGCCAGCAGCTCCCGTGTGAGACTAGCCGACGAGCAGTACTTC | CASSSRVRLADEQYF
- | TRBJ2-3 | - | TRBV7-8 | TGTGCCAGCAGCTTAGAGGCAGGGTTCACAGATACGCAGTATTTT | CASSLEAGFTDTQYF
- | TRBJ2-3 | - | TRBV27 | TGTGCCAGCAGTTTATGGCGCCCGGGGAGAGATACGCAGTATTTT | CASSLWRPGRDTQYF
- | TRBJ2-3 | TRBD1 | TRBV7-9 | TGTGCCAGCCGCGGGGGACAGGGTTCCCTTTTT | CASRGGQGSLF
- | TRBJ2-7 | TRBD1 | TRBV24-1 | TGTGCCACCAGTGACGCCGCGACAGGGGACGAGCAGTACTTC | CATSDAATGDEQYF
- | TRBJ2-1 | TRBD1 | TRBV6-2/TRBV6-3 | TGTGCCAGCAGTATCCGGGACAGCTACAATGAGCAGTTCTTC | CASSIRDSYNEQFF
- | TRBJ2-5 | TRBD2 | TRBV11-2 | TGTGCCAGCAGCCCCCGCGGCGGGACTAGCGGGAGGTTCCAAGAGACCCAGTACTTC | CASSPRGGTSGRFQETQYF
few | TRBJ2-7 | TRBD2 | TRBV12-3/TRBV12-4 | TGTGCCAGCAGTACTAGCGGGGTCTCCTACGAGCAGTACTTC | CASSTSGVSYEQYF
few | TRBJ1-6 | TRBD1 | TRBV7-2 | TGTGCCAGCAGCAAAAGCACGGGACAGGGATATTCACCCCTCCACTTT | CASSKSTGQGYSPLHF
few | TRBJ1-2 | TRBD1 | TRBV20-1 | TGCAGTACCAAGGCAGGGGGCTATGGCTATGGCTACACCTTC | CSTKAGGYGYGYTF
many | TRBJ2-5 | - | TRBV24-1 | TGTGCCACCAGTGATTTTGGGGCAGAAGAGACCCAGTACTTC | CATSDFGAEETQYF